This record covers a single TCR beta chain. Its target is unknown. The protocol was immunoSEQ multiplex PCR, while the TCRdb copy is restricted to in-frame clones and leaves out a portion. The sample records almost 25,000 clones, roughly 80% being singletons. Looked up from germline, CDR1 is LNHDA and CDR2 is SQIVND (reference sequence). V was cut by 4 bases and J by 1 base, with 13 bases left in between. The CDR3 is 15 amino acids. These data belong to a study of lymphopenia after photon versus proton radiotherapy. Study-wide points: Relative stability marked proton patients; photon patients lost diversity and naive cells.

The gene calls are TRBV19 and TRBJ1-1; D not resolved. Material: peripheral blood, obtained from a patient treated with proton-based radiotherapy. The source is a woman in her seventies with pancreatic cancer. The CDR3 spells CASSSRTVSNTEAFF. In DNA form, the CDR3 reads TGTGCCAGTAGTAGTCGGACTGTTTCGAACACTGAAGCTTTCTTT.